Each of the 28 T cell receptor beta chains below was sequenced from the same sample in a study of cytomegalovirus exposure and HLA in healthy donors. Vbeta (60) and Jbeta (13) primers were used in the PCR. Sequenced by immunoSEQ multiplex PCR; TCRdb stores in-frame clones only, minus some. The sample comprises fewer than 150,000 clones, over 70% of which are singletons, and around a tenth rests with the top ten. Sequences were obtained from PBMCs. The origin of the receptors is a woman aged 45-65 years in good health and CMV-seropositive.

V gene TRBV30 combines with J gene TRBJ2-5, with D tentatively TRBD1 (7 bases). This CDR3 has 14 residues. Trimming removed 3 bases at V and 8 bases at J, with 19 bases between. From germline, CDR1 is GTSNPN and CDR2 SVGIG (reference sequence). The chain's CDR3 is CAWSRQGLAPTQYF. The CDR3 nucleotides are TGTGCCTGGAGCAGACAGGGACTTGCTCCAACCCAGTACTTC. Full variable domain (missing parts from reference TRBV30 and TRBJ2-5): SQTIHQWPATLVQPVGSPLSLECTVEGTSNPNLYWYRQAAGRGLQLLFYSVGIGQISSEVPQNLSASRPQDRQFILSSKKLLLSDSGFYLCAWSRQGLAPTQYFGPGTRLLVL.

The rearrangement joins TRBV28 to TRBJ1-1; D is possibly TRBD1 (5 bases). Germline V CDR1 and CDR2: MDHEN, SYDVKM. Between the trimmed V and J ends, which lost 3 bases and 10 bases, there was a span of 18 bases. This CDR3 contains 14 residues. CDR3 protein: CASSLGSSPGRAFF. The CDR3 nucleotides read TGTGCCAGCAGTTTGGGAAGCTCCCCAGGGCGAGCTTTCTTT.

The chain employs TRBV19 and TRBJ1-1; no reliable D call. Looked up from germline, CDR1 is LNHDA and CDR2 is SQIVND (reference sequence). The V end was cut by 2 bases, the J end by 1 base, with 11 bases between. This CDR3 comprises 15 residues. The CDR3 sequence is CASSITNRKNTEAFF. Here the CDR3 DNA reads TGTGCCAGTAGTATAACTAATCGGAAGAACACTGAAGCTTTCTTT.

The sample holds a few counts of this clone. V usage is TRBV6-5 and J usage is TRBJ1-5, with 9 nucleotides matching TRBD1. With 5 bases clipped from V and 3 bases from J, the junction kept 5 bases outside the gene matches. Germline V gene lookup returns CDR1 MNHEY and CDR2 SVGAGI. CDR3 length: 15 amino acids. In nucleotides, the CDR3 is TGTGCCAGCAGTCGGGACAGGGCCCTCAATCAGCCCCAGCATTTT. This codes for CASSRDRALNQPQHF.

Comment on this clone: Distinct nucleotide sequences in the sample also encode this CDR3. The rearrangement uses TRBV5-1 and TRBJ2-3; TRBD1 is a possible D gene (6 bases). V shed 0 bases and J shed 6 bases, with 14 bases lying between them. The germline CDR1 and CDR2 sequences are SGHRS and YFSETQ. CDR3 length: 15 amino acids. The CDR3 loop reads CASSLDRTVSDTQYF. The CDR3 coding sequence is TGCGCCAGCAGCTTGGACAGGACAGTCTCGGATACGCAGTATTTT.

V is TRBV5-6 and J is TRBJ1-4; 9 nucleotides line up with TRBD1. Germline CDR1 and CDR2: SGHDT and YYEEEE. CDR3 size: 15 residues. V gave up 2 bases and J gave up 7 bases; unmatched junction bases: 6. The CDR3 region has the DNA TGTGCCAGCAGCTTCGGACCGGGACAGGGTGAAAAACTGTTTTTT. This sequence encodes CASSFGPGQGEKLFF.

This chain uses TRBV6-6 with TRBJ1-1; the D gene is possibly TRBD1 (5 bases). Germline values: CDR1 MNHNY, CDR2 SVGAGI (reference sequence). The CDR3 length is 15 residues. Trimming removed 5 bases at V and 0 bases at J, with 13 bases between. The CDR3 loop reads CASSQTDRMNTEAFF. CDR3 in DNA: TGTGCCAGCAGTCAAACAGACAGAATGAACACTGAAGCTTTCTTT.

The CDR3 bases are TGTGCCAGCAGTCTACCCCTGGGTAGCGGGCAGTTCTTC. The encoded protein is CASSLPLGSGQFF. The V and J genes are TRBV28 and TRBJ2-1; D possibly corresponds to TRBD2 (6 bases). The CDR3 consists of 13 residues. V was clipped by 5 bases and J by 12 bases, with 17 bases between them. Per germline, CDR1 MDHEN and CDR2 SYDVKM.

The chain uses TRBV2 and TRBJ1-1; D is uncertain. The ends were cut back, 5 bases at V and 2 bases at J, with 3 bases in the middle. The CDR3 length is 11 residues. Germline values: CDR1 SNHLY, CDR2 FYNNEI. CDR3 loop: CASSPNTEAFF. CDR3 nucleotide sequence: TGTGCCAGCAGTCCAAACACTGAAGCTTTCTTT.

The V call is TRBV6-1, the J call TRBJ1-2, with D perhaps matching TRBD1 (5 bases). Trimming pared 2 bases from V and 4 bases from J, leaving 11 bases between. Per germline, CDR1 MNHNS and CDR2 SASEGT. The CDR3 runs to 14 residues. The CDR3 protein is CASSELPGGYGYTF. Written as DNA, the CDR3 is TGTGCCAGCAGTGAATTACCGGGGGGCTATGGCTACACCTTC.

CDR3: CASSQGGTGVGYTF. The CDR3 region has the DNA TGTGCCAGCAGCCAAGGTGGGACAGGGGTCGGCTACACCTTC. The rearrangement uses TRBV14 and TRBJ1-2; 10 bases align to TRBD1. The V gene's germline CDR1 is SGHDN and CDR2 FVKESK. The CDR3 contains 14 residues. Trimming took 1 base from V and 8 from J; bases not matched to a gene: 4. The variable domain in full, with the rest retrieved from reference TRBV14 and TRBJ1-2, is EAGVTQFPSHSVIEKGQTVTLRCDPISGHDNLYWYRRVMGKEIKFLLHFVKESKQDESGMPNNRFLAERTGGTYSTLKVQPAELEDSGVYFCASSQGGTGVGYTFGSGTRLTVV.

This sequence joins TRBV6-1 and TRBJ1-2, with 7 bases matching TRBD1. This CDR3 region has 13 residues. The germline V gene encodes CDR1 MNHNS and CDR2 SASEGT. Germline trimming cut 3 bases from V and 4 bases from J; bases unmatched to any gene: 2. CDR3 amino acids: CASSETGSYGYTF. The CDR3, as DNA: TGTGCCAGCAGTGAGACAGGGAGCTATGGCTACACCTTC.

V and J are TRBV7-2 and TRBJ2-3; D unclear. With 5 bases removed from V and 1 base from J, the gap between germline ends came to 7 bases. There are 13 residues in the CDR3. The germline gives CDR1 SGHTA, CDR2 FQGNSA. CDR3 region: CASSRVGTDTQYF. CDR3 nucleotides: TGTGCCAGCAGCCGAGTTGGCACAGATACGCAGTATTTT. Supplemented by reference TRBV7-2 and TRBJ2-3, the full variable domain reads GAGVSQSPSNKVTEKGKDVELRCDPISGHTALYWYRQSLGQGLEFLIYFQGNSAPDKSGLPSDRFSAERTGGSVSTLTIQRTQQEDSAVYLCASSRVGTDTQYFGPGTRLTVL.

The V call is TRBV19, the J call TRBJ1-4, with 9 nucleotides matching TRBD1. Germline lookup yields CDR1 LNHDA and CDR2 SQIVND (reference sequence). Trimming at V came to 5 bases and at J to 4 bases, leaving 8 bases not matched to a gene. CDR3 length: 16 residues. The CDR3 bases are TGTGCCAGTAGTCACCCCGGACAGGGGTTTAATGAAAAACTGTTTTTT. Its protein product is CASSHPGQGFNEKLFF.

This clone came up a few times. The chain employs TRBV7-9 and TRBJ1-3; no clear D. V dropped 6 bases and J dropped 8 bases, with 8 bases sitting between them. CDR1 and CDR2 (germline): SEHNR, FQNEAQ (reference sequence). The CDR3 consists of 11 residues. CDR3 residues: CASSDGDTIYF. The CDR3 DNA is TGTGCCAGCAGTGACGGGGACACCATATATTTT.

In DNA, the CDR3 is TGTGCCAGCTCATCGCAAGGGGTCCAAGAGACCCAGTACTTC. Translating gives CASSSQGVQETQYF. The rearrangement joins TRBV18 to TRBJ2-5; D is perhaps TRBD1 (5 bases). Trimming pared 5 bases from V and 1 base from J, leaving 11 bases between. Germline V gene data show CDR1 as KGHSH and CDR2 as LQKENI. The CDR3 covers 14 residues. The full variable domain, its missing parts supplied by reference TRBV18 and TRBJ2-5, is NAGVMQNPRHLVRRRGQEARLRCSPMKGHSHVYWYRQLPEEGLKFMVYLQKENIIDESGMPKERFSAEFPKEGPSILRIQQVVRGDSAAYFCASSSQGVQETQYFGPGTRLLVL.

The rearrangement uses TRBV5-1 and TRBJ1-3; tentative D call: TRBD1 (6 bases). Between the trimmed V and J ends, which lost 0 bases and 0 bases, there was a span of 13 bases. The CDR3 spans 17 residues. Per the germline V gene, CDR1 is SGHRS and CDR2 is YFSETQ. Written as DNA, the CDR3 is TGCGCCAGCAGCTTGGAGGGGGAAGGGGTCTCTGGAAACACCATATATTTT. It specifies CASSLEGEGVSGNTIYF.

The chain links TRBV19 to TRBJ2-1; TRBD1 is a possible D gene (6 bases). This CDR3 contains 14 residues. Per germline, CDR1 LNHDA and CDR2 SQIVND (reference sequence). The V and J ends lost 5 bases and 7 bases respectively, with 15 bases between them. CDR3 loop: CASSRGVGANEQFF. CDR3 bases: TGTGCCAGTAGTCGGGGAGTGGGGGCAAATGAGCAGTTCTTC.

The chain couples TRBV30 to TRBJ2-1; maybe TRBD1 (5 bases). The length of the CDR3 is 13 residues. Germline V gene data show CDR1 as GTSNPN and CDR2 as SVGIG (reference sequence). Trimming took off 0 bases at V and 8 bases at J, with 11 bases between the two ends. The CDR3 nucleotides are TGTGCCTGGAGTGTACAGGCGTCGGATGAGCAGTTCTTC. Protein product: CAWSVQASDEQFF.

This clone was picked up a small number of times. The chain carries TRBV19 and TRBJ2-7, with a weak D call TRBD1 (6 bases). CDR3 length: 16 residues. CDR1 and CDR2 from the germline V gene are LNHDA and SQIVND (reference sequence). V lost 5 bases and J 4 bases, leaving 21 bases between the germline ends. In DNA form, the CDR3 reads TGTGCCAGTAGTCCAGCCGGGACATGGCAAGGGTACGAGCAGTACTTC. Protein sequence: CASSPAGTWQGYEQYF.

This clone is a singleton in its sample. This sequence joins TRBV5-1 and TRBJ1-3, with 7 bases fitting TRBD1. The junction had 6 bases not matched to a gene; V was cut back by 4 bases and J by 2 bases. Germline V gives CDR1 SGHRS, CDR2 YFSETQ. The CDR3 extends over 15 amino acids. The CDR3 DNA is TGCGCCAGCAGCACACAGGGGTTACCTGGAAACACCATATATTTT. This sequence encodes CASSTQGLPGNTIYF.

This chain uses TRBV19 with TRBJ1-1; D unresolved. CDR1 is LNHDA, CDR2 SQIVND, per germline (reference sequence). Trimming left V 3 bases short and J 1 base short, with 18 bases between. CDR3 length equals 17 residues. The CDR3 nucleotides read TGTGCCAGTAGTATTCGAGGGTTAGGCATTTCGAACACTGAAGCTTTCTTT. Protein product: CASSIRGLGISNTEAFF. Using reference TRBV19 and TRBJ1-1 for the parts outside the CDR3, the full variable domain is DGGITQSPKYLFRKEGQNVTLSCEQNLNHDAMYWYRQDPGQGLRLIYYSQIVNDFQKGDIAEGYSVSREKKESFPLTVTSAQKNPTAFYLCASSIRGLGISNTEAFFGQGTRLTVV.

A note on this clone: At one end the junction does not follow the germline gene, possibly because of a read error. The chain has TRBV5-1 and TRBJ2-7; TRBD2 matches 7 bases. Germline V lookup: CDR1 SGHRS, CDR2 YFSETQ. This CDR3 contains 17 residues. The CDR3 sequence: CASSLLSSGTGSDEQYF. The DNA of the CDR3 is TGCGCCAGCAGCTTGTTGTCCAGCGGGACGGGCTCCGACGAGCAGTACTTC.

V usage is TRBV10-1 and J usage is TRBJ2-2; D may be TRBD1 (6 bases). This CDR3 comprises 14 residues. Between the trimmed V and J ends, which lost 6 bases and 5 bases, there was a span of 13 bases. CDR1 and CDR2 from the germline V gene are WNHNN and SYGVQD (reference sequence). CDR3 loop: CASRGQTITGELFF. The CDR3 region has the DNA TGCGCCAGCAGGGGACAAACGATAACCGGGGAGCTGTTTTTT.

Comments on this clone: Relative to the germline gene, one junction end is altered; a read error may explain this. The chain uses TRBV27 and TRBJ2-7; TRBD2 aligns across 13 bases. The CDR3 is made up of 18 amino acids. Germline loops: CDR1 MNHEY, CDR2 SMNVEV (reference sequence). The CDR3 loop reads CASSQGLAGMPSSYERYF. CDR3 nucleotide sequence: TGTGCCAGCAGCCAGGGACTAGCGGGAATGCCCAGCTCCTACGAGCGGTACTTC.

V is TRBV4-1 and J is TRBJ1-4; D perhaps matches TRBD1 (5 bases). The germline V gene encodes CDR1 MGHRA and CDR2 YSYEKL. Trimming removed 3 bases from V and 0 bases from J, with 11 bases in between. The CDR3 is 16 amino acids. The CDR3 bases are TGCGCCAGCAGCCATCCCCGGGGGGCAACTAATGAAAAACTGTTTTTT. This gives the protein CASSHPRGATNEKLFF.

J is TRBJ2-7 and V is TRBV6-1, with 7 bases matching TRBD1. This CDR3 comprises 14 residues. Germline V gives CDR1 MNHNS, CDR2 SASEGT. The junction had 10 bases not matched to a gene; V was cut back by 6 bases and J by 5 bases. CDR3 bases: TGTGCCAGCAGGAATACAGGGGTGAGCAACGAGCAGTACTTC. The encoded protein is CASRNTGVSNEQYF.

J is TRBJ2-7 and V is TRBV15, with a weak D call TRBD2 (7 bases). Deletions cut 0 bases from V and 7 bases from J, with 10 bases between. The germline V gene encodes CDR1 LNHNV and CDR2 YYDKDF (reference sequence). This CDR3 comprises 13 residues. As DNA, the CDR3 is TGTGCCACCAGCAGAGATGAGGGGGGGGAGCAGTACTTC. Translation gives CATSRDEGGEQYF.